The T cell receptor beta chain under discussion was sequenced for a study of blood T cell repertoires in COVID-19. Whole-study context: Specimens from acute and convalescent COVID-19 originated in the United States, Italy and Spain. Nucleic acid was either cDNA or gDNA, and it came from T cells, B-cell-depleted T cells, or PBMCs.

In the authors' workflow: Amplification of reference gene primers was used by the study to estimate nucleated cell counts. Sequenced by immunoSEQ multiplex PCR; TCRdb stores in-frame clones only, minus some. The V and J calls and clone size are taken from that table; D and trimming were inferred from the DNA. The sample comprises 250,000 to 300,000 clones, about 90% of which are singletons, and roughly 10% rests with the top ten. CDR3 length: 16 amino acids. CDR1 and CDR2 from the germline V gene are MDHEN and SYDVKM. Trimming removed 1 base from V and 5 bases from J; junction bases left unmatched: 6. Those enrolled in Seattle joined during active infection and were followed longitudinally afterward.

The V call is TRBV28, the J call TRBJ2-1, with TRBD1 matching over 9 bases. The sequenced sample consisted of peripheral blood. This TCR was recovered from a woman in her seventies with COVID-19, enrolled during active disease. The DNA of the CDR3 is TGTGCCAGCAGTTTATTAAGACAGGGGGGGAACAATGAGCAGTTCTTC. Amino acids: CASSLLRQGGNNEQFF.